This T cell receptor beta chain was recorded in a study of blood T cells in healthy people across ages. Looking at the study overall: Roughly one uniquely barcoded beta molecule per two T cells was captured.

Every donor contributed around 10 milliliters of peripheral blood by blood draw. Points on this clonotype: Its antigen is as yet unknown.

Study-wide findings and caveats: Naive CD4+ cell counts and diversity both ran higher in long-lived than in aged donors. Unsorted PBMCs prevented conclusive naive versus antigen-experienced comparison.

Germline values: CDR1 KGHSH, CDR2 LQKENI. The junction had 2 bases not matched to a gene; V was cut back by 4 bases and J by 5 bases. The CDR3 loop spans 15 amino acids. A sample-barcoded 5' primer and a J-beta primer mix were used in a second PCR of roughly 6 to 11 cycles. Using its own MiXCR run on the 5' RACE reads, TCRdb lists one record per CDR3 protein. Of approximately 1,000,000 distinct CDR3 sequences in the sample, roughly two fifths were seen once. The receptor comes from a man aged 18 to 29 in good health. The chain combines TRBV18 with TRBJ1-6; 10 positions agree with TRBD1. Sequences were obtained from blood. CDR3 region: CASSRDRGNNSPLHF. The CDR3, as DNA: TGTGCCAGCTCACGGGACAGGGGAAATAATTCACCCCTCCACTTT.